Presented here are 17 T cell receptor beta chains from one specimen sequenced in a study of cytomegalovirus exposure and HLA in healthy donors. Amplification used 60 Vbeta primers and 13 Jbeta primers. The assay was immunoSEQ multiplex PCR, and TCRdb's table has in-frame clones only and misses some. The sample consists of under 200,000 clones, over 70% of them appearing once. Specimen: PBMCs. These receptors were obtained from a woman in her 40s in good health and CMV-seropositive.

A word on this clone: One end of the junction is discordant with germline, which a read error may explain. Here the CDR3 reads CASYSRGMTSGANGLTF. The DNA of the CDR3 is TGTGCCAGTTACTCCAGAGGCATGACCTCTGGGGCCAACGGCCTGACTTTC. The rearrangement joins TRBV19 to TRBJ2-6; D may be TRBD1 (5 bases). CDR3 length equals 17 residues. CDR1 LNHDA and CDR2 SQIVND come from the germline V gene (reference sequence).

CDR3 nucleotide sequence: TGTGCCACCAGCGCAGGGTCTGGGGCCAACGTCCTGACTTTC. Amino acids: CATSAGSGANVLTF. V is TRBV15 and J is TRBJ2-6; possibly TRBD1 for D (5 bases). V was pared by 5 bases and J by 1 base, with 6 bases between. The CDR3 length is 14 residues. Germline V gene lookup returns CDR1 LNHNV and CDR2 YYDKDF (reference sequence).

The rearrangement joins TRBV19 to TRBJ1-2; D possibly corresponds to TRBD1 (6 bases). Trimming left V 5 bases short and J 7 bases short, with 20 bases between. Germline V gene lookup returns CDR1 LNHDA and CDR2 SQIVND (reference sequence). CDR3 size: 15 residues. The CDR3 DNA follows: TGTGCCAGTAGTCTTCTAGGGGGGGGCGCGAGTGGCTACACCTTC. This codes for CASSLLGGGASGYTF.

Details on this clone: Germline is not matched at one junction end, which may reflect a read error. Other DNA sequences in the same sample also yield this CDR3. This chain connects TRBV6-6 to TRBJ2-5; D is uncertain. Germline-derived CDR1 and CDR2 are MNHNY and SVGAGI (reference sequence). This CDR3 has 14 residues. In DNA, the CDR3 is TGTGCCAGCTCAAACTCGTTGGTTGTGGAGACTCAGTACTTC. This sequence encodes CASSNSLVVETQYF.

The chain links TRBV5-1 to TRBJ1-5; TRBD1 might be the D (5 bases). Trimming shortened V by 5 bases and J by 4 bases, and 16 bases separated the two germline ends. The CDR3 extends over 15 amino acids. CDR1 and CDR2 from the germline V gene are SGHRS and YFSETQ. CDR3 coding DNA: TGCGCCAGCAGACCCGGACATATCCCAAATCAGCCCCAGCATTTT. The encoded protein is CASRPGHIPNQPQHF. Variable domain in full (rest from reference TRBV5-1 and TRBJ1-5): KAGVTQTPRYLIKTRGQQVTLSCSPISGHRSVSWYQQTPGQGLQFLFEYFSETQRNKGNFPGRFSGRQFSNSRSEMNVSTLELGDSALYLCASRPGHIPNQPQHFGDGTRLSIL.

The rearrangement links TRBV7-9 to TRBJ2-7; D is uncertain. The CDR3 totals 19 residues. V was shortened by 5 bases and J by 5 bases, with 31 bases between the two germline ends. Per the germline V gene, CDR1 is SEHNR and CDR2 is FQNEAQ (reference sequence). CDR3 DNA: TGTGCCAGCAGCCAGACCCCTACTTACGCCGGAACGGGTATGGACGAGCAGTACTTC. Its protein is CASSQTPTYAGTGMDEQYF.

This chain links TRBV5-1 with TRBJ1-5; TRBD1 matches 9 bases. The CDR3 covers 16 residues. V was pared by 0 bases and J by 0 bases, with 1 base of the junction left unmatched. Germline CDR1 is SGHRS and CDR2 is YFSETQ. The CDR3 DNA reads TGCGCCAGCAGCTTGGGGGACAGGGATAGCAATCAGCCCCAGCATTTT. Amino acids: CASSLGDRDSNQPQHF.

The chain links TRBV28 to TRBJ1-2; D uncertain. The CDR3 is 15 residues long. CDR1 is MDHEN and CDR2 is SYDVKM in the germline V gene. Deletions cut 7 bases from V and 4 bases from J, with 19 bases between. The CDR3 is CASKGRSETGYGYTF. The CDR3 DNA reads TGTGCCAGCAAAGGAAGAAGCGAAACTGGCTATGGCTACACCTTC.

V and J are TRBV7-8 and TRBJ2-1; 10 nucleotides agree with TRBD2. J was trimmed by 7 bases and V by 1 base; bases with no gene match: 4. CDR1 is SGHVS, CDR2 FQNEAQ, per germline. The CDR3 runs 15 residues. CDR3 sequence reads: CASSLGSSGGNEQFF. In DNA form, the CDR3 reads TGTGCCAGCAGCTTAGGTTCTAGCGGGGGAAATGAGCAGTTCTTC.

The chain has TRBV29-1 and TRBJ1-1; D not certain. Germline V gene lookup returns CDR1 SQVTM and CDR2 ANQGSEA. Trimming left V 3 bases short and J 11 bases short, with 16 bases between. The CDR3 is made up of 12 amino acids. The CDR3 here is CSVESSPGGAFF. CDR3 DNA: TGCAGCGTTGAGTCCTCCCCAGGTGGGGCTTTCTTT.

This clone showed up just a few times. The chain links TRBV5-1 to TRBJ2-2; no clear D gene. There are 13 residues in the CDR3. Germline assignment: CDR1 SGHRS and CDR2 YFSETQ. V was trimmed by 4 bases and J by 1 base, leaving 5 bases between them. CDR3: CASSTENTGELFF. The CDR3 DNA sequence: TGCGCCAGCAGCACAGAGAACACCGGGGAGCTGTTTTTT.

In this sample, this clone turned up once. The chain is built from TRBV27 and TRBJ1-2, with 9 bases matching TRBD1. The CDR3 consists of 14 residues. Germline V gene data show CDR1 as MNHEY and CDR2 as SMNVEV (reference sequence). The V segment lost 8 bases and the J segment 2 bases; nucleotides outside the gene matches: 6. The CDR3 is CASRGQGGNYGYTF. The CDR3 coding sequence is TGTGCCAGCCGGGGACAGGGCGGAAACTATGGCTACACCTTC.

This clone was seen a few times. This chain's CDR3 is CASSRWTSNTDTQYF. For the CDR3, the DNA is TGTGCCAGCAGCCGTTGGACTAGTAACACAGATACGCAGTATTTT. V gene TRBV6-6 combines with J gene TRBJ2-3; 7 nucleotides line up with TRBD2. This CDR3 is built from 15 residues. CDR1 and CDR2 (germline): MNHNY, SVGAGI (reference sequence). V was pared by 6 bases and J by 2 bases, with 8 bases of the junction left unmatched.

This clone has just one count. This chain joins TRBV30 and TRBJ2-6; possibly TRBD2 for D (6 bases). This CDR3 spans 16 amino acids. V was shortened by 4 bases and J by 0 bases, with 13 bases between the two germline ends. The germline V gene has CDR1 GTSNPN and CDR2 SVGIG (reference sequence). CDR3 loop: CAWTGEATSGANVLTF. CDR3 nucleotide sequence: TGTGCCTGGACTGGGGAGGCGACCTCTGGGGCCAACGTCCTGACTTTC.

The chain links TRBV6-5 to TRBJ1-5; D possibly corresponds to TRBD1 (5 bases). The ends were cut back, 6 bases at V and 0 bases at J, with 12 bases in the middle. CDR1 is MNHEY and CDR2 is SVGAGI in the germline V gene. This CDR3 spans 15 amino acids. CDR3 DNA sequence: TGTGCCAGCAGATCGACAGTCTATAGCAATCAGCCCCAGCATTTT. Amino acids: CASRSTVYSNQPQHF.

This clone was detected a few times. The genes are TRBV4-1 and TRBJ1-4; 12 positions agree with TRBD1. CDR3 length: 19 amino acids. The V gene end was trimmed by 2 bases and the J gene end by 7 bases; junction bases not matched to a gene: 14. Germline V CDR1 and CDR2: MGHRA, YSYEKL. CDR3 in amino acids: CASSQRITGTGGLSEKLFF. The CDR3 DNA is TGCGCCAGCAGCCAAAGGATAACCGGGACAGGGGGCCTTAGTGAAAAACTGTTTTTT.

The J gene is TRBJ2-1, the V gene TRBV2; tentatively, D is TRBD2 (6 bases). The germline V gene has CDR1 SNHLY and CDR2 FYNNEI. The CDR3 has 12 residues. V dropped 7 bases and J dropped 6 bases, with 10 bases sitting between them. The CDR3 nucleotides are TGTGCCAGCACCGGAGGGATCAATGAGCAGTTCTTC. This sequence encodes CASTGGINEQFF.